This T cell receptor (beta chain) emerged from a study of blood T cell repertoires in COVID-19. About the research overall: There were acute and convalescent COVID-19 samples, and they came from the United States, Italy and Spain. The analysed material was cDNA or gDNA that came from T cells, B-cell-depleted T cells, or PBMCs.

Original analysis: Reference gene primer amplification gave estimated nucleated cell counts. Measured with immunoSEQ multiplex PCR; TCRdb has only the in-frame clones, and not every one. V, J and clone size are those of that table, while D and trimming were read from the DNA. The top ten clones hold approximately 6.6% of a sample with some 220,000 clones, 80% of them seen once. Germline-derived CDR1 and CDR2 are SNHLY and FYNNEI. The CDR3 covers 15 residues. V was cut by 8 bases and J by 0 bases, with 11 bases left in between. The sample holds a few counts of this clone. In the same sample, other DNA sequences code for this CDR3.

Material for sequencing was peripheral blood. This TCR came from a woman between 70 and 85 years old with acute or convalescent COVID-19. The gene calls are TRBV2 and TRBJ1-6, with D possibly being TRBD1 (5 bases). This CDR3 reads CASRDGSSYNSPLHF. The CDR3 DNA sequence: TGTGCCAGCCGGGACGGGAGCTCCTATAATTCACCCCTCCACTTT. Full variable domain (remainder filled in from reference TRBV2 and TRBJ1-6): EPEVTQTPSHQVTQMGQEVILRCVPISNHLYFYWYRQILGQKVEFLVSFYNNEISEKSEIFDDQFSVERPDGSNFTLKIRSTKLEDSAMYFCASRDGSSYNSPLHFGNGTRLTVT.